The 10 T cell receptor beta chains below come from one sample, sequenced in a study of T cell repertoires in cytomegalovirus infection. TCRdb reprocessed the reads via MiXCR and lists one record per CDR3 protein. The sample contains about 920,000 distinct CDR3 sequences, less than 35% of which appear only once. The antigens for these receptors are not known. Sequencing was performed on cultured CD8+ T cells from PBMCs, taken from culture after CMV antigen stimulation. The receptors were sampled from a human donor in good health (CMV status not recorded). Some clones in this sample may be carry-over from other donors' samples.

There are a few counts of this clonotype. The chain couples TRBV10-3 to TRBJ2-1; D might be TRBD2 (5 bases). The CDR3 is 11 amino acids. Trimming removed 8 bases from V and 7 bases from J, with 9 bases in between. In germline, CDR1 is ENHRY, CDR2 SYGVKD. The CDR3 region is CAILRVNEQFF. For the CDR3, the DNA is TGTGCCATCCTGCGGGTAAATGAGCAGTTCTTC.

The sample holds a few counts of this clonotype. This sequence joins TRBV6-7 and TRBJ2-7; D is uncertain. TRBV6-7 is reported as an ORF; its role is uncertain. This CDR3 spans 14 amino acids. V was trimmed by 2 bases and J by 3 bases, leaving 11 bases between them. Here the CDR3 DNA reads TGTGCCAGCAGTTACGGGCCTGTCTACTACGAGCAGTACGTC. This encodes CASSYGPVYYEQYV.

This clonotype has ten or more counts. The gene calls are TRBV7-6 and TRBJ2-3, with D unclear. CDR3 length equals 15 residues. Trimming left V 3 bases short and J 5 bases short, with 15 bases between. Germline V lookup: CDR1 SGHVS, CDR2 FNYEAQ. For the CDR3, the DNA is TGTGCCAGCAGCTTCCTCGCAGTGCGCGGAGATACGCAGTATTTT. Translated, it gives CASSFLAVRGDTQYF.

This clonotype was recorded at least ten times. The rearrangement joins TRBV2 to TRBJ2-5, with D possibly being TRBD1 (6 bases). Trimming left V 7 bases short and J 1 base short, with 16 bases between. The V gene's germline CDR1 is SNHLY and CDR2 FYNNEI. CDR3 length: 15 residues. CDR3 bases: TGTGCCAGCAAGGGGAACAGGGCCTTCCAAGAGACCCAGTACTTC. Encoded protein: CASKGNRAFQETQYF.

This chain joins TRBV29-1 and TRBJ2-1; TRBD1 matches 11 bases. Per the germline V gene, CDR1 is SQVTM and CDR2 is ANQGSEA. The CDR3 has 15 amino acids. Trimming at V came to 1 base and at J to 8 bases, leaving 7 bases not matched to a gene. The CDR3 spells CSVEGGDRGSDEQFF. The CDR3 nucleotides are TGCAGCGTTGAAGGGGGGGACAGGGGGTCGGATGAGCAGTTCTTC.

Only a few counts were recorded for this clonotype. The chain joins TRBV13 to TRBJ1-1, with TRBD1 as a possible D gene (5 bases). This CDR3 has 16 residues. V shed 3 bases and J shed 1 base, with 15 bases lying between them. Germline values: CDR1 PRHDT, CDR2 FYEKMQ (reference sequence). The CDR3 nucleotides are TGTGCCAGCAGCTTGGGGCGGCGGGGACCGAACACTGAAGCTTTCTTT. It encodes CASSLGRRGPNTEAFF.

Worth noting for this clonotype: One end of the junction varies from germline; a read error may be responsible. The rearrangement uses TRBV7-8 and TRBJ1-2; TRBD1 aligns across 8 bases. Germline CDR1 and CDR2: SGHVS and FQNEAQ. The length of the CDR3 is 14 residues. In DNA, the CDR3 is TGTGTCAGCAGCTTACCAGGGGGCTCATATGGCTACACCTTC. Encoded protein: CVSSLPGGSYGYTF.

The CDR3 region is CASSEEGREAFF. The CDR3 DNA follows: TGTGCCAGCAGTGAGGAAGGGCGGGAAGCTTTCTTT. V gene TRBV2 combines with J gene TRBJ1-1; D not resolved. The CDR3 covers 12 residues. Trimming pared 3 bases from V and 8 bases from J, leaving 10 bases between. Germline V lookup: CDR1 SNHLY, CDR2 FYNNEI.

V usage is TRBV4-1 and J usage is TRBJ1-2, with D maybe TRBD1 (6 bases). V was cut by 3 bases and J by 4 bases, with 18 bases left in between. CDR3 size: 16 residues. Germline CDR1 reads MGHRA; CDR2 reads YSYEKL. CDR3 in amino acids: CASSHGPGADGYGYTF. CDR3 DNA: TGCGCCAGCAGCCATGGACCAGGGGCTGACGGCTATGGCTACACCTTC.

V and J are TRBV27 and TRBJ2-4; 7 bases are a match to TRBD1. CDR1 and CDR2 from the germline V gene are MNHEY and SMNVEV (reference sequence). With 5 bases clipped from V and 1 base from J, the junction kept 8 bases outside the gene matches. The CDR3 is 16 amino acids. This CDR3 is CASSALRGLAKNIQYF. In DNA, the CDR3 is TGTGCCAGCAGTGCGCTGAGGGGGCTCGCCAAAAACATTCAGTACTTC.